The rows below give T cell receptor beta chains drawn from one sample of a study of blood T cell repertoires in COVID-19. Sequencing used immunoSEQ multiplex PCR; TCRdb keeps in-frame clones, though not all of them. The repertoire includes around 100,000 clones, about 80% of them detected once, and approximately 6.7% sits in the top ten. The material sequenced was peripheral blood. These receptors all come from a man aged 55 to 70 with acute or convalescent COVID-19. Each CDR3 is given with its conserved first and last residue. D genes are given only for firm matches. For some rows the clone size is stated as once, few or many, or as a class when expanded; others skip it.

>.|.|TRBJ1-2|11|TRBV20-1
CSAADFYGYTF
TGCAGTGCTGCGGACTTCTATGGCTACACCTTC
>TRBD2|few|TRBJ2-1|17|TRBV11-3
CASSLRASGGLWGEQFF
TGTGCCAGCAGCTTAAGAGCTAGCGGGGGGCTGTGGGGTGAGCAGTTCTTC
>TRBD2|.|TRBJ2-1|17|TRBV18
CASSPPGGESSYNEQFF
TGTGCCAGCTCACCACCGGGGGGGGAGAGCTCCTACAATGAGCAGTTCTTC
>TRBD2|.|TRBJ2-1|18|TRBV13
CASSPGTSGGRSYNEQFF
TGTGCCAGCAGCCCCGGGACTAGCGGGGGCCGCTCCTACAATGAGCAGTTCTTC
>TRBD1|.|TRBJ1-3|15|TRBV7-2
CASSLEATGGNTIYF
TGTGCCAGCAGCTTAGAGGCGACAGGGGGGAACACCATATATTTT
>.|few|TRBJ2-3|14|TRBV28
CASSFVLGTDTQYF
TGTGCCAGCAGTTTCGTTCTAGGCACAGATACGCAGTATTTT
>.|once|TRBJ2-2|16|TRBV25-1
CASSVVQPHSTGELFF
TGTGCCAGCAGTGTGGTCCAACCCCATAGTACCGGGGAGCTGTTTTTT
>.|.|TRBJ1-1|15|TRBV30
CAWTAQATGNTEAFF
TGTGCCTGGACAGCCCAGGCAACAGGGAACACTGAAGCTTTCTTT
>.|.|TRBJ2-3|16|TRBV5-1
CASSLVGGTSTDTQYF
TGCGCCAGCAGCTTGGTAGGAGGGACTAGCACAGATACGCAGTATTTT
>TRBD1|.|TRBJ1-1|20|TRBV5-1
CASSFAGTGGGWEVNTEAFF
TGCGCCAGCAGCTTTGCCGGGACAGGGGGCGGATGGGAAGTGAACACTGAAGCTTTCTTT
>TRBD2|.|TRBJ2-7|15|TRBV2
CASREGGGTSYEQYF
TGTGCCAGCAGGGAGGGCGGGGGAACCTCCTACGAGCAGTACTTC
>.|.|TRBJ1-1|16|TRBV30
CAWRIGRRARGTEAFF
TGTGCCTGGAGGATAGGGAGGAGGGCGCGTGGCACTGAAGCTTTCTTT
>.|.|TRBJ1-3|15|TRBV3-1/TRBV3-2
CASSQAEISGNTIYF
TGTGCCAGCAGCCAAGCAGAAATATCTGGAAACACCATATATTTT
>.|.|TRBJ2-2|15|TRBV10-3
CAIGGGEGYTGELFF
TGTGCCATCGGAGGGGGCGAAGGGTACACCGGGGAGCTGTTTTTT
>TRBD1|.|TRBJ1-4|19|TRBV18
CASSPSGRDRGLTNEKLFF
TGTGCCAGCTCACCATCGGGGAGAGACAGGGGGCTGACTAATGAAAAACTGTTTTTT
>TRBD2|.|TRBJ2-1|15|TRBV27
CASSPSSGGRDEQFF
TGTGCCAGCAGCCCTTCTAGCGGGGGGAGGGATGAGCAGTTCTTC
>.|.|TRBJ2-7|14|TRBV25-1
CASSGRDLSYEQYF
TGTGCCAGCAGTGGGAGGGACCTATCCTACGAGCAGTACTTC
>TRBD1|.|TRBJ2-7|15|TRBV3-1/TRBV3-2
CASSRGTGQTYEQYF
TGTGCCAGCAGCAGGGGGACAGGCCAAACCTACGAGCAGTACTTC
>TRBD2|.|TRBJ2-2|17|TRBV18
CASSPFDSGSNTGELFF
TGTGCCAGCTCACCATTTGATAGCGGGTCGAACACCGGGGAGCTGTTTTTT
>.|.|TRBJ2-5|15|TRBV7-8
CASSSGGRLQETQYF
TGTGCCAGCAGCTCGGGGGGCAGACTTCAAGAGACCCAGTACTTC
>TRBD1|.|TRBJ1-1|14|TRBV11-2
CASSPRTGDTEAFF
TGTGCCAGCAGCCCTCGGACAGGGGACACTGAAGCTTTCTTT
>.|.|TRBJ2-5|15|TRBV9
CASSVELDSQETQYF
TGTGCCAGCAGCGTAGAATTAGACTCCCAAGAGACCCAGTACTTC
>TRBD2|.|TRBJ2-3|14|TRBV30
CAWSGLADTDTQYF
TGTGCCTGGAGTGGACTAGCGGACACAGATACGCAGTATTTT
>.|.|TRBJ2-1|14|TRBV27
CASSFSQGNNEQFF
TGTGCCAGCAGTTTCTCGCAGGGGAACAATGAGCAGTTCTTC
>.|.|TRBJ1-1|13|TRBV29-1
CSVKGGVSAEAFF
TGCAGCGTGAAGGGGGGGGTATCAGCGGAGGCTTTCTTT
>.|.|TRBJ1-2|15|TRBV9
CASSVEGAGNYGYTF
TGTGCCAGCAGCGTAGAAGGGGCGGGGAACTATGGCTACACCTTC
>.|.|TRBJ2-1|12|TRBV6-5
CASSRGFNEQFF
TGTGCCAGCAGTCGAGGATTCAATGAGCAGTTCTTC
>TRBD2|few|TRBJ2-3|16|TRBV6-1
CASSEISGGSTDTQYF
TGTGCCAGCAGTGAAATTAGCGGGGGGAGTACAGATACGCAGTATTTT
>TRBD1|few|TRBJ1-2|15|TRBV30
CAWRDRDRGLKGYTF
TGTGCCTGGAGGGACCGGGACAGGGGCCTTAAGGGCTACACCTTC
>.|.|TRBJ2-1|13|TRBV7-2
CASSLDRLGEQFF
TGTGCCAGCAGCTTAGACCGACTCGGAGAGCAGTTCTTC
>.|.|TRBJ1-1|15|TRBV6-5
CASSSPPTGRTEAFF
TGTGCCAGCAGTTCGCCCCCGACTGGGAGGACTGAAGCTTTCTTT
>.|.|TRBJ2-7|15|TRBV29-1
CSVDVMDREGYEQYF
TGCAGCGTTGACGTTATGGACAGGGAGGGGTACGAGCAGTACTTC
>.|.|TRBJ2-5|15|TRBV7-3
CASSGVGGPQETQYF
TGTGCCAGCAGTGGGGTGGGCGGGCCCCAAGAGACCCAGTACTTC
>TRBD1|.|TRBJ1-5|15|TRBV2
CASKDSTGGNQPQHF
TGTGCCAGCAAAGATTCGACAGGGGGCAATCAGCCCCAGCATTTT
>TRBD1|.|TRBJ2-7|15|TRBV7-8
CASSSTGQGPYEQYF
TGTGCCAGCAGCTCGACAGGACAGGGCCCCTACGAGCAGTACTTC
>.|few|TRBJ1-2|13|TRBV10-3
CAISGAGRFGYTF
TGTGCCATCAGTGGGGCAGGGAGGTTCGGCTACACCTTC
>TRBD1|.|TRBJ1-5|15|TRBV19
CASSIDRGRNQPQHF
TGTGCCAGTAGTATCGACAGGGGGCGGAATCAGCCCCAGCATTTT
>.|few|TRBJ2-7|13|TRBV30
CAWSGLGLNEQYF
TGTGCCTGGAGTGGTCTAGGCCTGAACGAGCAGTACTTC
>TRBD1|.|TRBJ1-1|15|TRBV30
CAWDFGTGGNTEAFF
TGTGCCTGGGACTTTGGGACAGGGGGCAACACTGAAGCTTTCTTT
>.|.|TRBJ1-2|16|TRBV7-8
CASSSSFQTDPYGYTF
TGTGCCAGCAGCTCCTCGTTCCAGACAGATCCCTATGGCTACACCTTC
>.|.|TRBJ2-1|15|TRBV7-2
CASSARQSSYNEQFF
TGTGCCAGCAGCGCAAGACAGAGCTCCTACAATGAGCAGTTCTTC
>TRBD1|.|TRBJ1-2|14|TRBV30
CAWSVGTGDYGYTF
TGTGCCTGGAGTGTCGGGACAGGGGATTATGGCTACACCTTC
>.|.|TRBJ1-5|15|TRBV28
CASSSIGQLNQPQHF
TGTGCCAGCTCATCCATCGGACAGCTCAATCAGCCCCAGCATTTT
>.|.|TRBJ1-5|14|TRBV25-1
CASNGGYSNQPQHF
TGTGCCAGCAACGGCGGCTATAGCAATCAGCCCCAGCATTTT
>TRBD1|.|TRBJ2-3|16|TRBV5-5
CASSLAFGQGPDTQYF
TGTGCCAGCAGCTTGGCCTTCGGACAGGGGCCGGATACGCAGTATTTT
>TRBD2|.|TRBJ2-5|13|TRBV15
CATGVGGGETQYF
TGTGCCACAGGGGTTGGGGGAGGGGAGACCCAGTACTTC
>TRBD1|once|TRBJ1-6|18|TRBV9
CASSGRTGPSSYNSPLHF
TGTGCCAGCAGCGGACGGACAGGGCCCAGCTCCTATAATTCACCCCTCCACTTT
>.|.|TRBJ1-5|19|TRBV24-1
CATSDLPRVREGIDQPQHF
TGTGCCACCAGTGATTTGCCTCGGGTCAGGGAAGGGATCGATCAGCCCCAGCATTTT
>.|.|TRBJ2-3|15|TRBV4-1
CASSQLQGSTDTQYF
TGCGCCAGCAGCCAACTACAGGGTAGCACAGATACGCAGTATTTT
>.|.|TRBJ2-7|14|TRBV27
CASSSGRGSYEQYF
TGTGCCAGCAGCTCCGGGCGGGGATCCTACGAGCAGTACTTC
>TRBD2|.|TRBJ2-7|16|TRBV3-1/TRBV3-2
CASSPGGTSGNYEQYF
TGTGCCAGCAGCCCCGGGGGAACTAGCGGAAACTACGAGCAGTACTTC
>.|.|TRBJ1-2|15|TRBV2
CASSEAGQGTAGYTF
TGTGCCAGCAGTGAAGCAGGGCAGGGGACCGCTGGCTACACCTTC
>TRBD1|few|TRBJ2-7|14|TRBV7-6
CASSPRTGPYEQYF
TGTGCCAGCAGCCCCCGGACAGGGCCCTACGAGCAGTACTTC
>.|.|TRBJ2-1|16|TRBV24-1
CATSDPQDYAYEEQFF
TGTGCCACCAGTGATCCCCAGGACTACGCCTACGAGGAGCAGTTCTTC
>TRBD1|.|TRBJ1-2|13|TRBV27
CASTSQGGYGYTF
TGTGCCAGCACCTCGCAGGGGGGCTATGGCTACACCTTC
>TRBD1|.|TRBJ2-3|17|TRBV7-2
CASSLPSGTGGSDTQYF
TGTGCCAGCAGCTTACCCTCCGGGACAGGGGGATCAGATACGCAGTATTTT
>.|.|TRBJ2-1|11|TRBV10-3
CAISVENEQFF
TGTGCCATCAGTGTGGAGAATGAGCAGTTCTTC
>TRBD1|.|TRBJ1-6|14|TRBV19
CASSPGQVNSPLHF
TGTGCCAGTAGCCCGGGACAGGTTAATTCACCCCTCCACTTT
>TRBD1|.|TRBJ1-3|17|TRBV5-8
CASSPRQGRVSGNTIYF
TGTGCCAGCAGTCCTCGACAGGGTCGGGTATCTGGAAACACCATATATTTT
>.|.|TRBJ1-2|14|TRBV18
CASSRGRDTYGYTF
TGTGCCAGCTCACGGGGTCGGGATACCTATGGCTACACCTTC